This TCR beta chain derives from a study of shared clonotypes between healthy human individuals. The study, taken as a whole, reports: Generation probabilities were higher for clonotypes shared across all four sorted-subset donors than for unshared ones.

A CD45RA+ naive subset and a CD45RA-negative memory subset were split from CD4+ cells. The CDR3 runs 15 residues. The germline gives CDR1 SGHRS, CDR2 YFSETQ. The germline V and J ends were trimmed by 0 bases and 2 bases, with 10 bases remaining between them. Worth noting for this clone: No antigen is known for it.

The method was immunoSEQ multiplex PCR; TCRdb's version includes in-frame clones alone and lacks a portion of them. The table records around 2.5 million clones, 90% to 95% of them present only once. The chain combines TRBV5-1 with TRBJ2-3; D is ambiguous. The sample was naive CD4+ T cells from PBMCs. The sample's subset: CD45RA+ positively selected. The receptor was derived from a man younger than 35 in good health. Some clones in this sample may be carry-over from other donors' samples. For the CDR3, the DNA is TGCGCCAGCAGCTTGGAATTGGCCATCACAGATACGCAGTATTTT. Translation gives CASSLELAITDTQYF.